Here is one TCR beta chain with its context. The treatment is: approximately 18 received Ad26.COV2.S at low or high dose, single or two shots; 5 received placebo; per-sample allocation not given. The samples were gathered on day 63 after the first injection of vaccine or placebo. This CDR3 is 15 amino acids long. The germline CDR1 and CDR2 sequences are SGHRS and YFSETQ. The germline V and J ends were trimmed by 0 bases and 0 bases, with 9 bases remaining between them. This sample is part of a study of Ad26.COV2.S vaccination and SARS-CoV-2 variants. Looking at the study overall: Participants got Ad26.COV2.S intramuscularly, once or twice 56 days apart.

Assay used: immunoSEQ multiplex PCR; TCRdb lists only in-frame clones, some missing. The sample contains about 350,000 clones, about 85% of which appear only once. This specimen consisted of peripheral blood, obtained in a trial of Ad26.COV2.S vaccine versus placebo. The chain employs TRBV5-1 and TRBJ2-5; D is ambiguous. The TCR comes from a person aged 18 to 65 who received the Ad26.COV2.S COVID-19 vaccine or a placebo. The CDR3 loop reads CASSLESSYQETQYF. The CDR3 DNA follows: TGCGCCAGCAGCTTGGAGTCCTCGTACCAAGAGACCCAGTACTTC.